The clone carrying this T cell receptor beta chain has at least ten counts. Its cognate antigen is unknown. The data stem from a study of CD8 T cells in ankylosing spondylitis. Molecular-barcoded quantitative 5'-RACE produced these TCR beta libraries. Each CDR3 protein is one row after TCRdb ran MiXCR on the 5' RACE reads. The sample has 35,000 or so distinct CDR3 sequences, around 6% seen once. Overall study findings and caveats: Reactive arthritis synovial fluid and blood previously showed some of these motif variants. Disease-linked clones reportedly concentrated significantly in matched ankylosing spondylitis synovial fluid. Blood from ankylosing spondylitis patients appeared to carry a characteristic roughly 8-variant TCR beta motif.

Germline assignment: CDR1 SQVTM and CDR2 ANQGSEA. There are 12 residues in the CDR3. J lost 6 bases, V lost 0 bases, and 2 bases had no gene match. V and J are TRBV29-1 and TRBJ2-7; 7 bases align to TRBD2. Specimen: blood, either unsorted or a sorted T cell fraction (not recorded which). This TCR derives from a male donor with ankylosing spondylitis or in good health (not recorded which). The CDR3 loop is CSVEDGGGEQYF. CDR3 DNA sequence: TGCAGCGTTGAAGATGGCGGGGGCGAGCAGTACTTC.